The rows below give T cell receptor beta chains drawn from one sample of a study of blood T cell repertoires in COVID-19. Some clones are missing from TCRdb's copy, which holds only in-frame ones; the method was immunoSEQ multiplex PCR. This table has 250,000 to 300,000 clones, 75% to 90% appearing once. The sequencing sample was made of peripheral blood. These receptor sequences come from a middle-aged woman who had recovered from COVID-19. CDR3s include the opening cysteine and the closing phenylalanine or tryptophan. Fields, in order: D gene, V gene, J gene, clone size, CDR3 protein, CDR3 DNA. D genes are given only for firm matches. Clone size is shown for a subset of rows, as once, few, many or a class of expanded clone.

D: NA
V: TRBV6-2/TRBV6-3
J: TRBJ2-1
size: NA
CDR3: CASSPDPGPNEQFF
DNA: TGTGCCAGCAGCCCAGACCCGGGTCCCAATGAGCAGTTCTTC

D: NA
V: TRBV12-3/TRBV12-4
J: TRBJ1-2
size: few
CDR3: CASSPQGVYGYTF
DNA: TGTGCCAGCAGTCCACAGGGCGTCTATGGCTACACCTTC

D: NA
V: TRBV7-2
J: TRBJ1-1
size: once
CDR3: CASSLGPGTARGSAEAFF
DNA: TGTGCCAGCAGCTTAGGTCCCGGGACCGCGAGGGGGTCCGCTGAAGCTTTCTTT

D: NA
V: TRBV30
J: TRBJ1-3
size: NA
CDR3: CAWSLAPVAGNTIYF
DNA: TGTGCCTGGAGCTTGGCCCCCGTGGCTGGAAACACCATATATTTT

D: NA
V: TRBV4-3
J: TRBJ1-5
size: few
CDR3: CASSQQPAGQPQHF
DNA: TGCGCCAGCAGCCAACAACCGGCAGGACAGCCCCAGCATTTT

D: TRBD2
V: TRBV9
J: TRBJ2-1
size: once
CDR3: CASSPGLAGFNEQFF
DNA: TGTGCCAGCAGCCCAGGACTAGCGGGCTTCAATGAGCAGTTCTTC

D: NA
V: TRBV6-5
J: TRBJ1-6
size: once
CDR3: CASRNSGSNSPLHF
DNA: TGTGCCAGCAGAAACAGTGGGAGTAATTCACCCCTCCACTTT

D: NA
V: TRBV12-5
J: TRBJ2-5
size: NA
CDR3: CASGLGARAETQYF
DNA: TGTGCTAGTGGTTTGGGGGCCCGCGCTGAGACCCAGTACTTC

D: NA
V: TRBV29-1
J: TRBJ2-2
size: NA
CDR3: CSVEDYRTVTPTGELFF
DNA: TGCAGCGTTGAAGATTACCGGACAGTTACCCCTACCGGGGAGCTGTTTTTT

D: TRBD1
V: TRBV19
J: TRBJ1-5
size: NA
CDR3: CASHGAGGQPQHF
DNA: TGTGCCAGCCACGGGGCAGGGGGCCAGCCCCAGCATTTT

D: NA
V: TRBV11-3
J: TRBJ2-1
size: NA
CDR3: CASSLVRGKQFF
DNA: TGTGCCAGCAGCTTAGTGCGGGGAAAGCAGTTCTTC

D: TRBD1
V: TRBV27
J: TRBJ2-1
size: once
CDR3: CASRTGIFDEQFF
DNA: TGTGCCAGCAGGACAGGGATTTTCGATGAGCAGTTCTTC

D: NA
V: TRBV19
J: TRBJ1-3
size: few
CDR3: CASSPGQHGNTIYF
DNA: TGTGCCAGTAGTCCTGGACAGCACGGAAACACCATATATTTT

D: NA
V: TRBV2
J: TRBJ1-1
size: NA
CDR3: CASLRDILTEAFF
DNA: TGTGCCAGCCTAAGGGACATACTCACTGAAGCTTTCTTT

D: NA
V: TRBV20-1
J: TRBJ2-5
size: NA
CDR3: CSASHVQGETQYF
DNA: TGCAGTGCTAGTCATGTTCAGGGGGAGACCCAGTACTTC

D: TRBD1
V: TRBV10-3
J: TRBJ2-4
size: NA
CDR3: CAISETPGQGAKNIQYF
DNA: TGTGCCATCAGTGAGACTCCGGGACAGGGAGCCAAAAACATTCAGTACTTC

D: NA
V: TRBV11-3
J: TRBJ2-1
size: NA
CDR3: CASSPIGSRYNEQFF
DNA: TGTGCCAGCAGCCCCATTGGGAGCAGGTACAATGAGCAGTTCTTC

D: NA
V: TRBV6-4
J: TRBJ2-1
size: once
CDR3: CASSEGAGRVNEQFF
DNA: TGTGCCAGCAGTGAAGGTGCGGGAAGGGTAAATGAGCAGTTCTTC

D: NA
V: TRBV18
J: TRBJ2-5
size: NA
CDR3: CASSPEFGETQYF
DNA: TGTGCCAGCTCACCGGAGTTTGGAGAGACCCAGTACTTC

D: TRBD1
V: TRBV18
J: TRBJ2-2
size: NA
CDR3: CASSPAPGTGTSTGELFF
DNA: TGTGCCAGCTCACCGGCCCCAGGGACAGGGACGAGCACCGGGGAGCTGTTTTTT

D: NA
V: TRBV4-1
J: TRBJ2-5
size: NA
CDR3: CASSQVNNQETQYF
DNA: TGCGCCAGCAGCCAAGTCAACAATCAGGAGACCCAGTACTTC

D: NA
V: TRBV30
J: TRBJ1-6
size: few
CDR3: CAWSIGGVSPLHF
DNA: TGTGCCTGGAGTATCGGGGGGGTCTCACCCCTCCACTTT

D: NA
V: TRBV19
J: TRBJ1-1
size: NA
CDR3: CASSTQPSGNTEAFF
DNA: TGTGCCAGTAGTACCCAACCTTCAGGGAACACTGAAGCTTTCTTT

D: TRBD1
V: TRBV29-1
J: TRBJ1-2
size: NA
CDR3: CSVQDRDGYTF
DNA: TGCAGCGTCCAAGACAGGGATGGCTACACCTTC

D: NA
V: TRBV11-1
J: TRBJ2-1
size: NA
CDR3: CASSLSYNEQFF
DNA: TGTGCCAGCAGCTTATCTTACAATGAGCAGTTCTTC

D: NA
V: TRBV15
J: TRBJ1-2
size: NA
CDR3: CATSRDPGYGYTF
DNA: TGTGCCACCAGCAGAGATCCCGGCTATGGCTACACCTTC

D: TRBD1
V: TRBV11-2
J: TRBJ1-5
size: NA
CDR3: CASSLSGQYYQPQHF
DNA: TGTGCCAGCAGCTTATCGGGACAGTACTATCAGCCCCAGCATTTT

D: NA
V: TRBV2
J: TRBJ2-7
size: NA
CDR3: CASSASSVAYEQYF
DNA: TGTGCCAGCAGTGCCTCCTCCGTCGCCTACGAGCAGTACTTC

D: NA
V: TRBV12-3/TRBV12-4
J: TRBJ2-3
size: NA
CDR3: CASTEWGADTQYF
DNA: TGTGCCAGCACCGAATGGGGGGCAGATACGCAGTATTTT

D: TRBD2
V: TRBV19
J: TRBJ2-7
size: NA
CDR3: CASSGRLANDEQYF
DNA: TGTGCCAGTAGTGGTAGACTAGCGAACGACGAGCAGTACTTC

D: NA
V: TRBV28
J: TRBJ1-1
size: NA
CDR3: CASSLPGGTEAFF
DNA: TGTGCCAGCAGTCTCCCCGGCGGCACTGAAGCTTTCTTT

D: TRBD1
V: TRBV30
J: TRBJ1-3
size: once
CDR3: CASGTGRGNTIYF
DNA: TGTGCATCTGGGACAGGCCGCGGAAACACCATATATTTT

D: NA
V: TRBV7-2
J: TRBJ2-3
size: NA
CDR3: CASSFVQGADTQYF
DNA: TGTGCCAGCAGCTTCGTGCAGGGCGCAGATACGCAGTATTTT

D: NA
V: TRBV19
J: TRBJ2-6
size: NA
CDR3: CASSIWGQTISGANVLTF
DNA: TGTGCCAGTAGTATCTGGGGACAAACCATATCTGGGGCCAACGTCCTGACTTTC

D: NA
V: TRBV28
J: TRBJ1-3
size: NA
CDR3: CASSRGGSGNTIYF
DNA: TGTGCCAGCAGTCGAGGGGGCTCTGGAAACACCATATATTTT

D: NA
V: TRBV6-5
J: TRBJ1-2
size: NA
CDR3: CASSPFRGYGYTF
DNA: TGTGCCAGCAGTCCCTTTCGGGGCTATGGCTACACCTTC

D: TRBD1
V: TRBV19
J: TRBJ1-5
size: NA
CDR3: CASSTDDRGSQPQHF
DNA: TGTGCCAGTAGTACTGACGACAGGGGAAGTCAGCCCCAGCATTTT

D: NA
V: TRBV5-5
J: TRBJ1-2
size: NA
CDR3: CASSLWGEVNGYTF
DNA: TGTGCCAGCAGCTTGTGGGGGGAAGTTAATGGCTACACCTTC

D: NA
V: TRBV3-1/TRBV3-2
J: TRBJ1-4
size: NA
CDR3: CASSQGTALLNEKLFF
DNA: TGTGCCAGCAGCCAAGGAACAGCCCTCCTTAATGAAAAACTGTTTTTT

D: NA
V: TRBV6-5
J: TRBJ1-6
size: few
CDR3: CASRPRVEASPLHF
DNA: TGTGCCAGCAGACCGAGGGTTGAGGCTTCACCCCTCCACTTT

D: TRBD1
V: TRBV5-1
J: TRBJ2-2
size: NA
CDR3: CASSNDRVGTGELFF
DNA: TGCGCCAGCAGCAACGACAGGGTGGGGACCGGGGAGCTGTTTTTT

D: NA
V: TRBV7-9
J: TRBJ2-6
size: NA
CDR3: CASSPTTPGANVLTF
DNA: TGTGCCAGCAGTCCAACTACTCCTGGGGCCAACGTCCTGACTTTC

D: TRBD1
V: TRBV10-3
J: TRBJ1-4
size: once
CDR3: CAISVEGAQEKLFF
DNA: TGTGCCATCAGTGTGGAGGGGGCTCAGGAAAAACTGTTTTTT

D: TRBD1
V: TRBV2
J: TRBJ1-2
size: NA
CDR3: CASSVRTGTDGYTF
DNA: TGTGCCAGCAGTGTCCGGACAGGGACCGATGGCTACACCTTC

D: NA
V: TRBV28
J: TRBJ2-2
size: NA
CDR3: CASSSTRTGELFF
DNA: TGTGCCAGCAGTTCCACACGTACCGGGGAGCTGTTTTTT

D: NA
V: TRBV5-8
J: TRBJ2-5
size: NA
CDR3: CASSLGTIQETQYF
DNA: TGTGCCAGCAGCTTGGGGACAATCCAAGAGACCCAGTACTTC

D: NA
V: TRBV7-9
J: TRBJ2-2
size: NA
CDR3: CASHGELENTGELFF
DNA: TGTGCCAGCCACGGTGAACTAGAGAACACCGGGGAGCTGTTTTTT